The TCR beta chain described here comes from a study of shared clonotypes between healthy human individuals. General study results and limits: Researchers sampled only blood; tissue repertoires likely differ.

Germline-derived CDR1 and CDR2 are MNHNS and SASEGT. This CDR3 comprises 15 residues. V lost 7 bases to trimming and J lost 0 bases, with 15 bases between them. Each PCR replicate run on unsorted PBMC took in 250 to 350 ng DNA, roughly 29,000 T cell genomes. Here immunoSEQ multiplex PCR was the method, and the copy in TCRdb shows in-frame clones only, minus some. The sample lists around 500,000 clones; more than 65% were seen once. There are a few counts of this clone. Its antigen is not identified. Donors comprised only Caucasian adults living in Nashville, Tennessee. About 100 million PBMCs were counted before genomic DNA extraction.

The sequence derives from a woman in her forties in good health. Some clones in this sample may be carry-over from other donors' samples. The sequencing input was PBMCs. The chain joins TRBV6-1 to TRBJ1-1, with no clear D. The CDR3 DNA is TGTGCCAGCACCGGAGGAGAGGTACTGAACACTGAAGCTTTCTTT. This codes for CASTGGEVLNTEAFF.